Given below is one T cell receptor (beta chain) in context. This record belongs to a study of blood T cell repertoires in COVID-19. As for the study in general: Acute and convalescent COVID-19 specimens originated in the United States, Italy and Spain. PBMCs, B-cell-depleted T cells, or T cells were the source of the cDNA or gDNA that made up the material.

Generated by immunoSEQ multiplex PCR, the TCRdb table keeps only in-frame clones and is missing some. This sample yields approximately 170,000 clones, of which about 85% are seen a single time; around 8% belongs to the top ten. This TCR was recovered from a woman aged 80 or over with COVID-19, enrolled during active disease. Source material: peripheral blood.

CDR3 in amino acids: CASSLAQGPNSPLHF. In DNA form, the CDR3 reads TGTGCCAGCAGCTTGGCACAGGGCCCGAATTCACCCCTCCACTTT. The chain uses TRBV7-9 and TRBJ1-6; tentatively, D is TRBD1 (6 bases). V lost 3 bases and J lost 7, with 13 bases in between. Germline assignment: CDR1 SEHNR and CDR2 FQNEAQ (reference sequence). The CDR3 runs to 15 residues.